The 8 T cell receptor beta chains below were found in one sample sequenced in a study of T cell repertoires in cytomegalovirus infection. These receptors have no identified antigens. MiXCR, applied by TCRdb to the reads, yields one record per CDR3 protein. The sample shows around 58,000 distinct CDR3 sequences, 20% to 25% of them seen only once. This sample comprised CD8+ T cells from cultured PBMCs, obtained from culture after CMV antigen stimulation. The receptor source for this set is a human donor in good health (CMV status not recorded). Some clones in this sample may be carry-over from other donors' samples.

For the CDR3, the DNA is TGTGCCAGCAGTCCCTGGGGGTCCAGCACAGATACGCAGTATTTT. It translates to CASSPWGSSTDTQYF. The J gene is TRBJ2-3, the V gene TRBV12-3 or TRBV12-4; either TRBD1 or TRBD2 may fit D (5 bases each). V lost 5 bases, J lost 0 bases, and 12 bases lay in between. The CDR3 length is 15 residues.

This rearrangement joins TRBV4-3 to TRBJ2-7; tentatively, D is TRBD1 (5 bases). This CDR3 region has 13 residues. Germline V gives CDR1 LGHNA, CDR2 YSLEER. V lost 0 bases, J lost 9 bases, and 12 bases lay in between. CDR3 sequence (DNA): TGCGCCAGCAGCCAAGATTTGGGGCAGGGGCAGTACTTC. Its protein is CASSQDLGQGQYF.

There are a few counts of this clonotype. The rearrangement uses TRBV28 and TRBJ2-4; D might be TRBD2 (6 bases). Trimming shortened V by 6 bases and J by 0 bases, and 12 bases separated the two germline ends. CDR3 length equals 15 residues. Germline CDR1 reads MDHEN; CDR2 reads SYDVKM. CDR3 in DNA: TGTGCCAGCAGGCGGGACCTCCGAGCCAAAAACATTCAGTACTTC. Its protein product is CASRRDLRAKNIQYF.

The chain links TRBV7-2 to TRBJ1-5; D not certain. The CDR3 is 15 amino acids. Trimming removed 2 bases at V and 1 base at J, with 9 bases between. Germline CDR1 reads SGHTA; CDR2 reads FQGNSA. The CDR3 sequence is CASSLNGMSNQPQHF. CDR3 sequence (DNA): TGTGCCAGCAGCTTAAATGGAATGAGCAATCAGCCCCAGCATTTT.

This clonotype was detected ten times or more. J is TRBJ1-1 and V is TRBV4-3, with D maybe TRBD1 (5 bases). This CDR3 comprises 15 residues. Trimming took off 0 bases at V and 4 bases at J, with 12 bases between the two ends. Germline assignment: CDR1 LGHNA and CDR2 YSLEER. The CDR3 protein is CASSQDGEGSTEAFF. In DNA form, the CDR3 reads TGCGCCAGCAGCCAAGATGGGGAGGGGAGCACTGAAGCTTTCTTT.

This clonotype occurred a few times. V usage is TRBV7-8 and J usage is TRBJ2-3, with 7 bases fitting TRBD2. The CDR3 contains 14 residues. CDR1 and CDR2 (germline): SGHVS, FQNEAQ. The junction had 2 bases not matched to a gene; V was cut back by 1 base and J by 4 bases. DNA for the CDR3: TGTGCCAGCAGCTTAGGCGGGGGAGCAGATACGCAGTATTTT. Its translation: CASSLGGGADTQYF.

This clonotype occurred a few times. V and J are TRBV7-2 and TRBJ2-7; D uncertain. The V end lost 6 bases, the J end lost 6 bases, and 18 bases lay between the germline ends. This CDR3 spans 14 amino acids. Germline CDR1 reads SGHTA; CDR2 reads FQGNSA. This CDR3 is CASRDLWSSAEQYF. The DNA for the CDR3 is TGTGCCAGCAGAGATCTATGGTCCTCGGCCGAGCAGTACTTC.

The chain carries TRBV5-4 and TRBJ1-1; D is unclear. The germline V and J ends were trimmed by 0 bases and 4 bases, with 13 bases remaining between them. CDR1 SGHNT and CDR2 YYREEE come from the germline V gene (reference sequence). This CDR3 contains 15 residues. The CDR3 region has the DNA TGTGCCAGCAGCTTGGAGATGGGATCGAGCACTGAAGCTTTCTTT. Translated, it gives CASSLEMGSSTEAFF.